This entry is about one T cell receptor (beta chain). Trimming removed 5 bases from V and 8 bases from J; junction bases left unmatched: 14. Germline CDR1 SEHNR, CDR2 FQNEAQ (reference sequence). CDR3 length equals 15 residues. In the authors' workflow: Amplification with reference gene primers provided the estimates of nucleated cell counts. The assay was immunoSEQ multiplex PCR, and TCRdb's table has in-frame clones only and misses some. That table is the source of V, J and clone size, and D and trimming were worked out from the DNA. The sample has about 670,000 clones; just under 90% are singletons. The data originate from a study of blood T cell repertoires in COVID-19. Study context: The origin of the acute and convalescent COVID-19 samples was the United States, Italy and Spain.

The chain has TRBV7-9 and TRBJ1-2; 7 positions match TRBD1. The sequence was collected from a woman aged 18-29 years with acute or convalescent COVID-19. Sequenced sample: peripheral blood. The CDR3 DNA reads as TGTGCCAGCAGCAACAGACAGGGCAATACCGGCGGCTACACCTTC. This translates into CASSNRQGNTGGYTF.